This TCR beta chain was sequenced in a study of beta chain features in type 1 diabetes. Trimming cost V 4 bases and J 2 bases, with 11 bases left between them. From germline, CDR1 is SQVTM and CDR2 ANQGSEA. This CDR3 spans 13 amino acids. This clone came up a few times. Antigen: not known. General study results and limits: Within each of all four CD4+ subsets, Type 1 diabetes patients had TCRB CDR3s that were moderately but significantly shorter.

The whole isolated RNA underwent reverse transcription, so sequencing captured expressed TCRB transcripts. Assay used: immunoSEQ multiplex PCR; TCRdb lists only in-frame clones, some missing. The table shows nearly 700,000 clones, with around an eighth occurring only once. The source material was naive CD4+ T cells from blood. The rearrangement links TRBV29-1 to TRBJ1-2, with D uncertain. This clonotype was obtained from a young man with type 1 diabetes. DNA of the CDR3: TGCAGCGTTGGACCCGATCCGAACTATGGCTACACCTTC. Amino acid sequence: CSVGPDPNYGYTF.